The 32 T cell receptor beta chains reported below all come from one sample, sequenced in a study of a mutant IDH1 vaccine in newly diagnosed glioma. This sample's time point: week 5, during vaccination. Every single dose of the vaccine, 300 ug of mutant IDH1 20-mer peptide, came with topical imiquimod. Sequencing used immunoSEQ multiplex PCR; TCRdb keeps in-frame clones, though not all of them. Here the sample spans roughly 60,000 clones, around 84% being singletons. No cognate antigen is known for these TCRs. The sample here was PBMCs, taken from a glioma patient whose treatment included an IDH1 peptide vaccine. The receptor source for this set is a woman aged 50 to 60 with glioma.

V is TRBV28 and J is TRBJ1-6; D might be TRBD1 (5 bases). The CDR3 is made up of 14 amino acids. V was clipped by 7 bases and J by 7 bases, with 14 bases between them. Germline V gene sequence: CDR1 MDHEN, CDR2 SYDVKM. The CDR3 is CASNAVRVNSPLHF. CDR3 nucleotide sequence: TGTGCCAGCAACGCGGTCAGGGTCAATTCACCCCTCCACTTT.

The genes are TRBV10-3 and TRBJ1-1; D is ambiguous. The germline V gene encodes CDR1 ENHRY and CDR2 SYGVKD. The CDR3 runs to 14 residues. The V end lost 3 bases, the J end lost 6 bases, and 14 bases lay between the germline ends. The CDR3 loop is CAISDLDLRAEAFF. The CDR3 nucleotides read TGTGCCATCAGTGATTTAGATTTAAGGGCTGAAGCTTTCTTT.

The chain uses TRBV27 and TRBJ2-1; D could derive from TRBD1 or TRBD2 (6 bases each). The CDR3 runs 15 residues. Per the germline V gene, CDR1 is MNHEY and CDR2 is SMNVEV (reference sequence). Trimming took 5 bases from V and 8 from J, leaving 19 bases between them. The CDR3 DNA is TGTGCCAGCAGTCCCGCCCAAGGGGGGTTGGATGAGCAGTTCTTC. It yields the protein CASSPAQGGLDEQFF.

This clone appeared a single time. As DNA, the CDR3 is TGTGCCAGCAGTGACTGGAGCGTAAGCTCTGGAGCTTTCTTT. This gives the protein CASSDWSVSSGAFF. The chain has TRBV6-1 and TRBJ1-1; D is ambiguous. V was shortened by 3 bases and J by 10 bases, with 18 bases between the two germline ends. From germline, CDR1 is MNHNS and CDR2 SASEGT. The CDR3 runs to 14 residues.

The V and J genes are TRBV19 and TRBJ1-2, with D possibly being TRBD1 (6 bases). V lost 6 bases to trimming and J lost 3 bases, with 17 bases between them. The CDR3 has 15 residues. CDR1 is LNHDA and CDR2 is SQIVND in the germline V gene (reference sequence). The CDR3 loop is CASRGRGIGDYGYTF. Written as DNA, the CDR3 is TGTGCCAGTAGGGGCAGGGGAATCGGAGACTATGGCTACACCTTC.

This chain links TRBV18 with TRBJ1-3; D call uncertain. Trimming left V 0 bases short and J 0 bases short, with 6 bases between. This CDR3 region has 15 residues. The germline V gene encodes CDR1 KGHSH and CDR2 LQKENI. Here the CDR3 reads CASSPPSASGNTIYF. Here the CDR3 DNA reads TGTGCCAGCTCACCACCTTCTGCCTCTGGAAACACCATATATTTT.

The chain recombines TRBV28 with TRBJ1-5; D is uncertain. The CDR3 covers 15 residues. Germline CDR1 is MDHEN and CDR2 is SYDVKM. V lost 6 bases, J lost 0 bases, and 12 bases lay in between. CDR3 sequence (DNA): TGTGCCAGCAGCTTACCGGGATATAGCAATCAGCCCCAGCATTTT. Translated, it gives CASSLPGYSNQPQHF. Full variable domain (missing parts from reference TRBV28 and TRBJ1-5): DVKVTQSSRYLVKRTGEKVFLECVQDMDHENMFWYRQDPGLGLRLIYFSYDVKMKEKGDIPEGYSVSREKKERFSLILESASTNQTSMYLCASSLPGYSNQPQHFGDGTRLSIL.

This chain connects TRBV5-1 to TRBJ2-7; no definite D call. This CDR3 is built from 13 residues. In germline, CDR1 is SGHRS, CDR2 YFSETQ. V was trimmed by 2 bases and J by 7 bases, leaving 13 bases between them. CDR3 nucleotides: TGCGCCAGCAGCTTAGGTCTCGAGAGGGAGCAGTACTTC. Translation: CASSLGLEREQYF.

The gene calls are TRBV21-1 and TRBJ2-7; the DNA was not used to check the table's D call, TRBD2. TRBV21-1 is a pseudogene locus. CDR3 size: 13 residues. CDR3 loop: CARSSGTAYEQYF. The DNA of the CDR3 is TGTGCCAGATCTTCCGGGACTGCCTACGAGCAGTACTTC.

This clone was seen a handful of times. This chain uses TRBV9 with TRBJ2-2; either TRBD1 or TRBD2 may fit D (5 bases each). Trimming removed 4 bases from V and 8 bases from J, with 15 bases in between. Germline CDR1 SGDLS, CDR2 YYNGEE. The CDR3 consists of 14 residues. CDR3 nucleotide sequence: TGTGCCAGCAGCCCCCAGGGAGAGCAAGGGGAGCTGTTTTTT. Translation gives CASSPQGEQGELFF.

This rearrangement joins TRBV7-9 to TRBJ1-6, with TRBD1 as a possible D gene (5 bases). V lost 1 base, J lost 3 bases, and 10 bases lay in between. The germline V gene encodes CDR1 SEHNR and CDR2 FQNEAQ (reference sequence). This CDR3 has 16 amino acids. This CDR3 is CASSLGQSFYNSPLHF. The CDR3, as DNA: TGTGCCAGCAGCTTAGGACAGTCCTTCTATAATTCACCCCTCCACTTT.

V and J are TRBV25-1 and TRBJ1-3, with D maybe TRBD1 (5 bases). The V gene's germline CDR1 is MGHDK and CDR2 SYGVNS. This CDR3 has 15 amino acids. The V gene lost 6 bases and the J gene lost 2 bases, with 14 bases spanning the gap. Here the CDR3 reads CASRNSGGAGNTIYF. The CDR3 DNA reads as TGTGCCAGCAGAAACTCGGGGGGGGCTGGAAACACCATATATTTT.

The chain recombines TRBV5-8 with TRBJ1-6, with 7 bases identical to TRBD1. The CDR3 runs 16 residues. V was pared by 3 bases and J by 5 bases, with 8 bases of the junction left unmatched. The germline gives CDR1 SGHTS, CDR2 YDEGEE. The CDR3 loop is CASSSQGVGHNSPLHF. In DNA form, the CDR3 reads TGTGCCAGCAGCTCCCAGGGGGTCGGGCATAATTCACCCCTCCACTTT.

This clone was seen a single time. The V call is TRBV7-2, the J call TRBJ1-3; weak D call: TRBD1 (6 bases). The CDR3 is made up of 14 amino acids. V lost 6 bases and J 5 bases, leaving 14 bases between the germline ends. The germline V gene encodes CDR1 SGHTA and CDR2 FQGNSA. The CDR3 coding sequence is TGTGCCAGCAGTAAGGACAGCGGGCGAAACACCATATATTTT. Its translation is CASSKDSGRNTIYF. Filled out from reference TRBV7-2 and TRBJ1-3, the complete variable domain reads GAGVSQSPSNKVTEKGKDVELRCDPISGHTALYWYRQSLGQGLEFLIYFQGNSAPDKSGLPSDRFSAERTGGSVSTLTIQRTQQEDSAVYLCASSKDSGRNTIYFGEGSWLTVV.

The chain carries TRBV27 and TRBJ1-1, with 8 bases identical to TRBD1. The CDR3 spans 13 residues. From germline, CDR1 is MNHEY and CDR2 SMNVEV (reference sequence). Trimming cost V 6 bases and J 4 bases; bases outside gene matches: 4. The chain's CDR3 is CASRNRGITEAFF. DNA of the CDR3: TGTGCCAGCAGGAACAGGGGGATCACTGAAGCTTTCTTT.

The chain recombines TRBV7-2 with TRBJ2-1, with 15 bases fitting TRBD2. The trim removed 5 bases at V and 9 bases at J, leaving 5 bases unmatched. CDR1 and CDR2 (germline): SGHTA, FQGNSA. The CDR3 loop spans 15 amino acids. The CDR3 coding sequence is TGTGCCAGCAGCAGGACTAGCGGGGGGGCAAGTGAGCAGTTCTTC. This gives the protein CASSRTSGGASEQFF.

This chain links TRBV5-1 with TRBJ2-2; D is possibly TRBD1 or TRBD2 (6 bases each). Germline V CDR1 and CDR2: SGHRS, YFSETQ. Deletions cut 2 bases from V and 2 bases from J, with 10 bases between. This CDR3 is built from 15 residues. CDR3 loop: CASSFQGTNTGELFF. The CDR3 DNA reads as TGCGCCAGCAGCTTCCAGGGGACTAACACCGGGGAGCTGTTTTTT.

The J gene is TRBJ2-2, the V gene TRBV5-1, with D possibly being TRBD2 (5 bases). Trimming stripped 6 bases from V and 4 bases from J, with 13 bases between. CDR1 and CDR2 from the germline V gene are SGHRS and YFSETQ. The CDR3 is 14 residues long. For the CDR3, the DNA is TGCGCCAGCATGCAGAGGGTACCCACCGGGGAGCTGTTTTTT. Translated: CASMQRVPTGELFF.

There are a few counts of this clone. V gene TRBV27 combines with J gene TRBJ1-1; TRBD1 matches at 9 bases. The CDR3 is made up of 14 amino acids. J was trimmed by 3 bases and V by 7 bases; bases with no gene match: 6. CDR1 and CDR2 (germline): MNHEY, SMNVEV (reference sequence). The CDR3 region is CASTDGQGYTEAFF. The CDR3 DNA sequence: TGTGCCAGCACCGACGGACAGGGGTACACTGAAGCTTTCTTT.

This clone was detected once. The CDR3 DNA sequence: TGTGCCAGCAGCCAGCTCGAGGGGTGGATCTACGAGCAGTACTTC. Its protein is CASSQLEGWIYEQYF. The V and J genes are TRBV7-9 and TRBJ2-7, with D perhaps being TRBD1 or TRBD2 (5 bases each). The CDR3 spans 15 residues. Trimming cost V 5 bases and J 3 bases, with 17 bases left between them. Germline V gives CDR1 SEHNR, CDR2 FQNEAQ (reference sequence).

This chain joins TRBV15 and TRBJ2-7; TRBD2 agrees at 10 bases. The CDR3 sequence is 15 residues long. V was clipped by 1 base and J by 6 bases; unmatched bases: 6. Germline lookup yields CDR1 LNHNV and CDR2 YYDKDF (reference sequence). The CDR3 nucleotides are TGTGCCACCAGCAGAGGGTGGGTAGCGGGGGGCGAGCAGTACTTC. As protein: CATSRGWVAGGEQYF.

The chain carries TRBV5-1 and TRBJ2-7; a weak D match, TRBD1 (6 bases). The CDR3 has 15 amino acids. The germline CDR1 and CDR2 sequences are SGHRS and YFSETQ. V lost 4 bases, J lost 0 bases, and 14 bases lay in between. The CDR3 sequence is CASSTGQRSSYEQYF. DNA for the CDR3: TGCGCCAGCAGCACCGGACAGAGAAGCTCCTACGAGCAGTACTTC. Full variable domain (outside the CDR3, taken from reference TRBV5-1 and TRBJ2-7): KAGVTQTPRYLIKTRGQQVTLSCSPISGHRSVSWYQQTPGQGLQFLFEYFSETQRNKGNFPGRFSGRQFSNSRSEMNVSTLELGDSALYLCASSTGQRSSYEQYFGPGTRLTVT.

The chain links TRBV5-6 to TRBJ2-5, with D possibly being TRBD1 or TRBD2 (5 bases each). This CDR3 spans 17 amino acids. Germline V gene sequence: CDR1 SGHDT, CDR2 YYEEEE. Trimming took off 2 bases at V and 6 bases at J, with 23 bases between the two ends. The CDR3 DNA sequence: TGTGCCAGCAGCTTCGTCAGGGCCTCAACCTCGGGAAAGACCCAGTACTTC. Protein: CASSFVRASTSGKTQYF. The whole variable domain, filled in from reference TRBV5-6 and TRBJ2-5, reads DAGVTQSPTHLIKTRGQQVTLRCSPKSGHDTVSWYQQALGQGPQFIFQYYEEEERQRGNFPDRFSGHQFPNYSSELNVNALLLGDSALYLCASSFVRASTSGKTQYFGPGTRLLVL.

The V and J genes are TRBV6-1 and TRBJ1-1; D uncertain. From germline, CDR1 is MNHNS and CDR2 SASEGT. V dropped 7 bases and J dropped 3 bases, with 6 bases sitting between them. This CDR3 region has 11 residues. The CDR3 here is CASKWHTEAFF. The CDR3 DNA is TGTGCCAGCAAATGGCACACTGAAGCTTTCTTT.

The chain employs TRBV7-2 and TRBJ2-5; TRBD2 agrees at 9 bases. This CDR3 contains 15 residues. With 3 bases clipped from V and 7 bases from J, the junction kept 9 bases outside the gene matches. Germline values: CDR1 SGHTA, CDR2 FQGNSA. This CDR3 reads CASSLTSGVGGTQYF. The CDR3 nucleotides are TGTGCCAGCAGCTTGACTAGCGGAGTAGGGGGGACCCAGTACTTC.

V is TRBV2 and J is TRBJ2-3; perhaps TRBD1 as D (5 bases). The CDR3 is made up of 14 amino acids. The V gene lost 5 bases and the J gene lost 2 bases, with 11 bases spanning the gap. Germline V CDR1 and CDR2: SNHLY, FYNNEI. CDR3 nucleotides: TGTGCCAGCAGTCCCTTAGGGGACACAGATACGCAGTATTTT. Residues: CASSPLGDTDTQYF.

The rearrangement links TRBV4-2 to TRBJ2-4; D may be TRBD2 (6 bases). CDR1 and CDR2 (germline): LGHNA, YNFKEQ. The CDR3 has 20 residues. Trimming stripped 4 bases from V and 3 bases from J, with 28 bases between. CDR3 loop: CASSRKMGTGDVVGKNIQYF. CDR3 nucleotides: TGTGCCAGCAGCCGGAAAATGGGGACGGGGGACGTAGTGGGCAAAAACATTCAGTACTTC.

The rearrangement links TRBV9 to TRBJ1-5; the match to TRBD1 covers 8 bases. Germline CDR1 SGDLS, CDR2 YYNGEE. V trimming: 3 bases; J trimming: 3 bases; junction bases outside the gene matches: 5. There are 15 residues in the CDR3. CDR3 loop: CASSAGQGPNQPQHF. DNA of the CDR3: TGTGCCAGCAGCGCTGGACAGGGCCCCAATCAGCCCCAGCATTTT.

The J gene is TRBJ2-7, the V gene TRBV4-1; possibly TRBD2 for D (6 bases). The CDR3 totals 18 residues. Trimming shortened V by 0 bases and J by 3 bases, and 21 bases separated the two germline ends. In germline, CDR1 is MGHRA, CDR2 YSYEKL. Here the CDR3 DNA reads TGCGCCAGCAGCCAAGACCCTAAGGGGACTTTCAAGAACTACGAGCAGTACTTC. The encoded protein is CASSQDPKGTFKNYEQYF.

CDR3 loop: CASDVGGTGANVLTF. In DNA form, the CDR3 reads TGTGCCAGCGACGTCGGGGGGACTGGGGCCAACGTCCTGACTTTC. This chain links TRBV25-1 with TRBJ2-6; TRBD2 agrees at 7 bases. Germline-derived CDR1 and CDR2 are MGHDK and SYGVNS. This CDR3 spans 15 amino acids. With V trimmed by 8 bases and J by 2 bases, 6 bases remained unmatched. Full variable domain (missing parts from reference TRBV25-1 and TRBJ2-6): EADIYQTPRYLVIGTGKKITLECSQTMGHDKMYWYQQDPGMELHLIHYSYGVNSTEKGDLSSESTVSRIRTEHFPLTLESARPSHTSQYLCASDVGGTGANVLTFGAGSRLTVL.

The chain combines TRBV5-4 with TRBJ2-2, with D maybe TRBD1 (6 bases). The V gene lost 4 bases and the J gene lost 0 bases, with 10 bases spanning the gap. This CDR3 is built from 15 residues. Germline V lookup: CDR1 SGHNT, CDR2 YYREEE (reference sequence). The CDR3: CASSLGTPNTGELFF. CDR3 coding DNA: TGTGCCAGCAGCCTCGGGACACCGAACACCGGGGAGCTGTTTTTT. Full variable domain (remainder filled in from reference TRBV5-4 and TRBJ2-2): ETGVTQSPTHLIKTRGQQVTLRCSSQSGHNTVSWYQQALGQGPQFIFQYYREEENGRGNFPPRFSGLQFPNYSSELNVNALELDDSALYLCASSLGTPNTGELFFGEGSRLTVL.

This chain uses TRBV9 with TRBJ2-2; no definite D call. Germline assignment: CDR1 SGDLS and CDR2 YYNGEE. The V end was cut by 5 bases, the J end by 6 bases, with 8 bases between. The CDR3 runs 12 residues. The CDR3 region has the DNA TGTGCCAGCAGTCCTAACGCCGGGGAGCTGTTTTTT. Protein product: CASSPNAGELFF.